A single sample is the source of the 24 T cell receptor beta chains below, sequenced in a study of shared clonotypes between healthy human individuals. Cells designated naive CD8 were CD45RO-negative and were positively selected for CCR7, with terminally differentiated effector memory CD45RA+ cells excluded. Repertoires were generated with immunoSEQ multiplex PCR, while TCRdb's copy carries only in-frame clones and drops some. The repertoire holds roughly 600,000 clones, more than 95% seen once, with 0.3% in the top ten. Sequenced input: naive CD8+ T cells sorted from blood. The receptor source for this set is a young man in good health.

The gene calls are TRBV9 and TRBJ2-1; 12 bases are shared with TRBD1. This CDR3 comprises 15 residues. V lost 3 bases, J lost 9 bases, and 7 bases stayed unmatched. The germline gives CDR1 SGDLS, CDR2 YYNGEE. CDR3 residues: CASSEGTGGSSEQFF. CDR3 nucleotide sequence: TGTGCCAGCAGCGAAGGGACAGGGGGCTCAAGTGAGCAGTTCTTC.

This sequence joins TRBV7-9 and TRBJ2-7; tentatively, D is TRBD1 or TRBD2 (5 bases each). Germline CDR1 is SEHNR and CDR2 is FQNEAQ (reference sequence). This CDR3 comprises 15 residues. Trimming left V 3 bases short and J 0 bases short, with 12 bases between. CDR3 nucleotide sequence: TGTGCCAGCAGCTTCCGGGACGTGAGCTCCTACGAGCAGTACTTC. Residues: CASSFRDVSSYEQYF.

The chain couples TRBV5-4 to TRBJ2-7; possibly TRBD1 for D (5 bases). Trimming removed 2 bases at V and 4 bases at J, with 16 bases between. The CDR3 extends over 15 amino acids. Germline V CDR1 and CDR2: SGHNT, YYREEE (reference sequence). DNA of the CDR3: TGTGCCAGCAGCTTAGGGGTCTCTAATCTATACGAGCAGTACTTC. This sequence encodes CASSLGVSNLYEQYF.

V is TRBV6-4 and J is TRBJ1-1; D may be TRBD1 (5 bases). From germline, CDR1 is MRHNA and CDR2 SNTAGT. This CDR3 comprises 12 residues. Trimming removed 0 bases from V and 7 bases from J, with 6 bases in between. The CDR3 DNA is TGTGCCAGCAGTGACTCCGACAGTGAAGCTTTCTTT. Translation gives CASSDSDSEAFF.

V and J are TRBV28 and TRBJ1-2; tentative D call: TRBD1 (6 bases). The CDR3 consists of 19 residues. Germline V lookup: CDR1 MDHEN, CDR2 SYDVKM. The V gene lost 6 bases and the J gene lost 0 bases, with 26 bases spanning the gap. In nucleotides, the CDR3 is TGTGCCAGCAGCTCCGGGTGGGGGCGCGAGGACGGAACTAACTATGGCTACACCTTC. Protein product: CASSSGWGREDGTNYGYTF.

V gene TRBV7-6 combines with J gene TRBJ2-7; D could derive from TRBD1 or TRBD2 (5 bases each). The CDR3 totals 12 residues. The V end was cut by 11 bases, the J end by 2 bases, with 13 bases between. Looked up from germline, CDR1 is SGHVS and CDR2 is FNYEAQ. In DNA, the CDR3 is TGTGCCCGCCGGGGCGAAACCTACGAGCAGTACTTC. Residues: CARRGETYEQYF. Full variable domain (outside the CDR3, taken from reference TRBV7-6 and TRBJ2-7): GAGVSQSPRYKVTKRGQDVALRCDPISGHVSLYWYRQALGQGPEFLTYFNYEAQQDKSGLPNDRFSAERPEGSISTLTIQRTEQRDSAMYRCARRGETYEQYFGPGTRLTVT.

This chain links TRBV29-1 with TRBJ1-2; 7 bases agree with TRBD1. This CDR3 contains 14 residues. From germline, CDR1 is SQVTM and CDR2 ANQGSEA. J lost 4 bases, V lost 5 bases, and 10 bases had no gene match. In DNA, the CDR3 is TGCAGCGTTCCCCAACTCGGACAGGCCTATGGCTACACCTTC. It yields the protein CSVPQLGQAYGYTF.

V and J are TRBV5-6 and TRBJ1-5; TRBD1 aligns across 7 bases. The CDR3 spans 16 residues. CDR1 is SGHDT, CDR2 YYEEEE, per germline. The trim removed 0 bases at V and 3 bases at J, leaving 6 bases unmatched. Here the CDR3 reads CASSLGQGIDNQPQHF. Written as DNA, the CDR3 is TGTGCCAGCAGCTTGGGACAGGGCATTGACAATCAGCCCCAGCATTTT.

This clone was recorded once. This sample includes further DNA sequences coding for the same CDR3. This rearrangement joins TRBV7-9 to TRBJ2-7, with D unclear. Trimming pared 4 bases from V and 2 bases from J, leaving 6 bases between. From germline, CDR1 is SEHNR and CDR2 FQNEAQ (reference sequence). The CDR3 is 12 amino acids. CDR3 nucleotide sequence: TGTGCCAGCAGCTCCCTCACCTACGAGCAGTACTTC. Protein product: CASSSLTYEQYF.

The V gene is TRBV11-2, the J gene TRBJ1-5; no firm D call. CDR3 length equals 13 residues. Germline assignment: CDR1 SGHAT and CDR2 FQNNGV. The V end lost 5 bases, the J end lost 0 bases, and 5 bases lay between the germline ends. CDR3: CASSPHSNQPQHF. The CDR3 DNA sequence: TGTGCCAGCAGCCCCCATAGCAATCAGCCCCAGCATTTT.

A note on this clone: This sample also contains other DNA sequences that code for the same CDR3. This chain links TRBV27 with TRBJ2-1; no firm D call. CDR3 length: 11 amino acids. The ends were cut back, 6 bases at V and 5 bases at J, with 5 bases in the middle. Per germline, CDR1 MNHEY and CDR2 SMNVEV (reference sequence). CDR3 nucleotide sequence: TGTGCCAGCAGCCGAAACAATGAGCAGTTCTTC. Residues: CASSRNNEQFF.

This sequence joins TRBV11-2 and TRBJ2-7, with TRBD1 matching over 9 bases. Unmatched junction bases numbered 13, after V lost 2 bases and J lost 2 bases. CDR3 length equals 18 residues. Germline CDR1 reads SGHAT; CDR2 reads FQNNGV. CDR3 coding DNA: TGTGCCAGCAGCTTATCCCTCGGGACAGGGTCAAGGGCCTACGAGCAGTACTTC. As protein: CASSLSLGTGSRAYEQYF. The full variable domain, with the rest looked up from reference TRBV11-2 and TRBJ2-7, is EAGVAQSPRYKIIEKRQSVAFWCNPISGHATLYWYQQILGQGPKLLIQFQNNGVVDDSQLPKDRFSAERLKGVDSTLKIQPAKLEDSAVYLCASSLSLGTGSRAYEQYFGPGTRLTVT.

V and J are TRBV18 and TRBJ1-5, with 7 bases that match TRBD1. The CDR3 extends over 19 amino acids. Looked up from germline, CDR1 is KGHSH and CDR2 is LQKENI. V shed 3 bases, J shed 5 bases, and the junction held 19 bases outside the gene matches. CDR3 sequence reads: CASSPQSAEQGRGDQPQHF. CDR3 in DNA: TGTGCCAGCTCACCCCAGAGCGCGGAACAGGGGCGGGGGGATCAGCCCCAGCATTTT.

The CDR3 sequence is CASSRIAGGYNEQFF. The CDR3 bases are TGCGCCAGCAGCAGAATAGCGGGAGGTTACAATGAGCAGTTCTTC. V usage is TRBV5-1 and J usage is TRBJ2-1, with 10 bases matching TRBD2. The CDR3 length is 15 residues. Germline-derived CDR1 and CDR2 are SGHRS and YFSETQ. J was trimmed by 4 bases and V by 4 bases; bases with no gene match: 5.

V gene TRBV6-5 combines with J gene TRBJ2-5, with 11 nucleotides matching TRBD1. The V gene's germline CDR1 is MNHEY and CDR2 SVGAGI. J was trimmed by 5 bases and V by 2 bases; bases with no gene match: 1. The CDR3 is made up of 14 amino acids. In DNA, the CDR3 is TGTGCCAGCAGTTACGGGACAGGGGGTGAGACCCAGTACTTC. This translates into CASSYGTGGETQYF.

The chain couples TRBV18 to TRBJ2-7; a possible D gene is TRBD2 (6 bases). The CDR3 is made up of 13 amino acids. Looked up from germline, CDR1 is KGHSH and CDR2 is LQKENI. V was cut by 5 bases and J by 8 bases, with 16 bases left in between. As DNA, the CDR3 is TGTGCCAGCTCATCTAGGAGGGAGTTACAGCAGTACTTC. It translates to CASSSRRELQQYF.

The chain employs TRBV6-5 and TRBJ1-1, with 7 positions matching TRBD1. The CDR3 sequence is 13 residues long. Germline trimming cut 6 bases from V and 8 bases from J; bases unmatched to any gene: 9. The germline V gene has CDR1 MNHEY and CDR2 SVGAGI. The DNA for the CDR3 is TGTGCCAGCAGGGAGCCGGGACAGACGGAAGCTTTCTTT. Translation: CASREPGQTEAFF.

The chain couples TRBV7-9 to TRBJ1-1; TRBD1 matches at 7 bases. The CDR3 runs to 17 residues. CDR1 is SEHNR and CDR2 is FQNEAQ in the germline V gene (reference sequence). With 5 bases clipped from V and 3 bases from J, the junction kept 15 bases outside the gene matches. The CDR3 spells CASSPRDSRALDTEAFF. CDR3 DNA sequence: TGTGCCAGCAGCCCGCGGGACAGCCGCGCTCTGGACACTGAAGCTTTCTTT.

V and J are TRBV9 and TRBJ2-3; possibly TRBD1 for D (5 bases). Per germline, CDR1 SGDLS and CDR2 YYNGEE. The CDR3 sequence is 17 residues long. The V end lost 4 bases, the J end lost 2 bases, and 20 bases lay between the germline ends. CDR3: CASSPRSSTENTDTQYF. CDR3 nucleotide sequence: TGTGCCAGCAGCCCCCGTAGCTCGACAGAAAACACAGATACGCAGTATTTT.

This chain uses TRBV9 with TRBJ2-5; D gene ambiguous. Trimming took 0 bases from V and 7 from J, leaving 7 bases between them. The CDR3 extends over 12 amino acids. CDR1 is SGDLS and CDR2 is YYNGEE in the germline V gene. The CDR3 sequence: CASSVGEGTQYF. In DNA form, the CDR3 reads TGTGCCAGCAGCGTAGGGGAAGGGACCCAGTACTTC.

The chain carries TRBV18 and TRBJ1-3; 10 positions agree with TRBD1. Germline V gene lookup returns CDR1 KGHSH and CDR2 LQKENI. The CDR3 loop spans 18 amino acids. V lost 7 bases, J lost 2 bases, and 14 bases stayed unmatched. The CDR3 reads CASFPLTGGFVAGNTIYF. CDR3 nucleotides: TGTGCCAGCTTCCCCCTGACAGGGGGCTTTGTTGCTGGAAACACCATATATTTT. The full variable domain, with the rest looked up from reference TRBV18 and TRBJ1-3, is NAGVMQNPRHLVRRRGQEARLRCSPMKGHSHVYWYRQLPEEGLKFMVYLQKENIIDESGMPKERFSAEFPKEGPSILRIQQVVRGDSAAYFCASFPLTGGFVAGNTIYFGEGSWLTVV.

J is TRBJ1-4 and V is TRBV30; D is unclear. Trimming shortened V by 5 bases and J by 8 bases, and 12 bases separated the two germline ends. The CDR3 length is 12 residues. The V gene's germline CDR1 is GTSNPN and CDR2 SVGIG (reference sequence). The CDR3 DNA reads TGTGCCTGGTCGGCCCAAGGGGAAAAACTGTTTTTT. As protein: CAWSAQGEKLFF.

This clone was counted a single time. V is TRBV9 and J is TRBJ1-3, with TRBD1 matching 8 bases. Unmatched junction bases numbered 7, after V lost 5 bases and J lost 3 bases. CDR3 length equals 15 residues. CDR1 and CDR2 (germline): SGDLS, YYNGEE. The DNA for the CDR3 is TGTGCCAGCAGTTCGACAGGGGAAAGTGGAAACACCATATATTTT. Amino acid sequence: CASSSTGESGNTIYF. Supplemented by reference TRBV9 and TRBJ1-3, the full variable domain reads DSGVTQTPKHLITATGQRVTLRCSPRSGDLSVYWYQQSLDQGLQFLIQYYNGEERAKGNILERFSAQQFPDLHSELNLSSLELGDSALYFCASSSTGESGNTIYFGEGSWLTVV.

V and J are TRBV9 and TRBJ2-5, with 11 bases fitting TRBD2. There are 16 residues in the CDR3. Germline assignment: CDR1 SGDLS and CDR2 YYNGEE. V gave up 3 bases and J gave up 5 bases; unmatched junction bases: 9. The CDR3 DNA follows: TGTGCCAGCAGCGGGGCCACTAGCGGGAGAAGGGAGACCCAGTACTTC. This translates into CASSGATSGRRETQYF.